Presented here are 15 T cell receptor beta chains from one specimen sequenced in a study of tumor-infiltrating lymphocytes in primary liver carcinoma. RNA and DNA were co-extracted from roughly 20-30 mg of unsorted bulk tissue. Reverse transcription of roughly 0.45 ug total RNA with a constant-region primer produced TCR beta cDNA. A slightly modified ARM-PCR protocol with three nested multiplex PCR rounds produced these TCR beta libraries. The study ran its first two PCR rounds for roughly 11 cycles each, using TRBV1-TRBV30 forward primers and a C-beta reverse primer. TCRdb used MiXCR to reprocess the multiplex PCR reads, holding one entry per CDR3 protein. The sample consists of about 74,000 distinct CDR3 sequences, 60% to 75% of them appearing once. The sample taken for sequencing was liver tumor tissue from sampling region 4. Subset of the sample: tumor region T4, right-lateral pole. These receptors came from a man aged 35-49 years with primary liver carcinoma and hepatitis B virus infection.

As DNA, the CDR3 is TGTGTCTCCTCACCACGGGGCACTGAAGCTTTCTTT. Its protein is CVSSPRGTEAFF. The chain combines TRBV19 with TRBJ1-1; D call uncertain. This CDR3 spans 12 amino acids. Germline CDR1 LNHDA, CDR2 SQIVND (reference sequence).

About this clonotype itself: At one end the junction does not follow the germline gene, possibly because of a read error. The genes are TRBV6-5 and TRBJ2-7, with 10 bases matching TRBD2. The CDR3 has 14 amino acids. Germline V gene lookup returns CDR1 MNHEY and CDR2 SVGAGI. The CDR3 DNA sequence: TGTGTCAGCTACCCTCTAGCGGGAGCGGGGGAGCAGTACTTC. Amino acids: CVSYPLAGAGEQYF.

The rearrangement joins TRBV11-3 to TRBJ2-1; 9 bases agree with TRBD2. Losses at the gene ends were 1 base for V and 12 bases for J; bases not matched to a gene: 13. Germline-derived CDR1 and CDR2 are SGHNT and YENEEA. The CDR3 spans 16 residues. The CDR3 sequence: CASSLAWDSGRLGQFF. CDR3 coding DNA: TGTGCCAGCAGCTTAGCGTGGGATAGCGGGAGACTTGGGCAGTTCTTC.

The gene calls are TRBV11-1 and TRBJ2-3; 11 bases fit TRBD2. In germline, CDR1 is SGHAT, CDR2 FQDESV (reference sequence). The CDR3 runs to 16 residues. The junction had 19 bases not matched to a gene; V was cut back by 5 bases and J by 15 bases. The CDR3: CASSKGLAVSTDIQYF. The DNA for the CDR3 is TGTGCCAGCAGCAAGGGACTAGCGGTTAGCACAGATATACAATATTTT.

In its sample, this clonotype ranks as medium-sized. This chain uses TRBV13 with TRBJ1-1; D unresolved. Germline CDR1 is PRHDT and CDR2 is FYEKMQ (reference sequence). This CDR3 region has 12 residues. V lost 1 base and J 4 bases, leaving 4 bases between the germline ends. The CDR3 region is CASSLARTEAFF. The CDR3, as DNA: TGTGCCAGCAGCTTAGCCCGCACTGAAGCTTTCTTT.

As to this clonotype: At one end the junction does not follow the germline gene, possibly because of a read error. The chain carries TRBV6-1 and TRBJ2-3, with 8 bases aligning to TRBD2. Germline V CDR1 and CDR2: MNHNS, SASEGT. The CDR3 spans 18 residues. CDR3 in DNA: TGTGCCAGTAGTGAACTAGCTAGCGGGCCGTATAGCACAGATACGCTGTATTTT. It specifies CASSELASGPYSTDTLYF.

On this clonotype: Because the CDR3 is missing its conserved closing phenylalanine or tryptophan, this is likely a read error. In DNA form, the CDR3 reads TGTGCCAGCTCCAGGGGGCCCGAACAGTACCTC. Its translation is CASSRGPEQYL. The J gene is TRBJ2-7, the V gene TRBV6-1; 8 bases are a match to TRBD1. J lost 10 bases, V lost 8 bases, and 7 bases had no gene match. The germline CDR1 and CDR2 sequences are MNHNS and SASEGT. The CDR3 totals 11 residues.

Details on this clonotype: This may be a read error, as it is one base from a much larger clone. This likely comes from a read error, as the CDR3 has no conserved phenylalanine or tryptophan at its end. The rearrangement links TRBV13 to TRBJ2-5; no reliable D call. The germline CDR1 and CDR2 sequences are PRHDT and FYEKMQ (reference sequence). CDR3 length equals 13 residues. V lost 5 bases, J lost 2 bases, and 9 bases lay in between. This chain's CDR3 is CASSRPPQETQYL. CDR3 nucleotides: TGTGCCAGCAGCCGACCCCCTCAAGAGACCCAGTACCTC.

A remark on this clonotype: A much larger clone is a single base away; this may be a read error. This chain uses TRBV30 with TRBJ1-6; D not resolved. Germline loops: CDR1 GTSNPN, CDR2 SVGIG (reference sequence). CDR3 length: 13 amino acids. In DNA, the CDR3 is TGTGGCGGCACAGAGACCTATAATTCACCCCTCCACTTT. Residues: CGGTETYNSPLHF.

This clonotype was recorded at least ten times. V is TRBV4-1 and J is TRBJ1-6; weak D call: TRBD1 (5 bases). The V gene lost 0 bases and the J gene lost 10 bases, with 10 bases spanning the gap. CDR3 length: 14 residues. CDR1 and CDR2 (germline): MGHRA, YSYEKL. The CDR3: CASSQEGVKSPLHF. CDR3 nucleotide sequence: TGCGCCAGCAGCCAAGAGGGGGTAAAGTCACCCCTCCACTTT.

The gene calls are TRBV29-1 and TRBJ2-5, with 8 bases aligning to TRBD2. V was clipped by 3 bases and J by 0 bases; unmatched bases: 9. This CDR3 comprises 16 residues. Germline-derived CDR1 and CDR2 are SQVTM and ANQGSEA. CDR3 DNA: TGCAGCGTTGACGTGGCGGGGGGTCCGTACCAAGAGACCCAGTACTTC. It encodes CSVDVAGGPYQETQYF.

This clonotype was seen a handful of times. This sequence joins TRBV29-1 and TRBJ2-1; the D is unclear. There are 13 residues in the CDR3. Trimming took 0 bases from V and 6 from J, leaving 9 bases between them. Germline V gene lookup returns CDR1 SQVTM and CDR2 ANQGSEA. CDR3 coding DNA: TGCAGCGTTGAAGATACTACCCGCAATGAGCAGTTCTTC. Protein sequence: CSVEDTTRNEQFF.

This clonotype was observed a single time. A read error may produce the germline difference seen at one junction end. This CDR3 reads CASSQNWVTALTEAFF. For the CDR3, the DNA is TGTGCCAGCAGCCAAAACTGGGTGACGGCACTCACAGAAGCCTTCTTT. This chain uses TRBV11-2 with TRBJ1-1; D is unclear. Germline CDR1 SGHAT, CDR2 FQNNGV. This CDR3 is built from 16 residues.

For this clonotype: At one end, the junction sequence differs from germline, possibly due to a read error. The CDR3: CGSSLDGFANEKLFF. The CDR3 nucleotides read TGTGGCAGCAGCTTAGACGGGTTCGCTAATGAAAAACTGTTTTTT. The genes are TRBV11-2 and TRBJ1-4; D remains unclear. Germline V lookup: CDR1 SGHAT, CDR2 FQNNGV. The CDR3 is 15 amino acids. Based on the CDR3 plus reference TRBV11-2 and TRBJ1-4, the full variable domain is EAGVAQSPRYKIIEKRQSVAFWCNPISGHATLYWYQQILGQGPKLLIQFQNNGVVDDSQLPKDRFSAERLKGVDSTLKIQPAKLEDSAVYLCGSSLDGFANEKLFFGSGTQLSVL.

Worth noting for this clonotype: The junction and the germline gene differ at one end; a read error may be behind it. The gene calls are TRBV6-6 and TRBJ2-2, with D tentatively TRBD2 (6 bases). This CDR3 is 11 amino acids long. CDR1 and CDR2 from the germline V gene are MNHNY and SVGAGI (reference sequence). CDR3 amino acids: CASQGGGELFF. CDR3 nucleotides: TGTGCCAGCCAGGGCGGCGGGGAGCTCTTTTTT.